A selection of T cell receptor beta chains follows, all from one sample in a study of shared clonotypes between healthy human individuals. Here immunoSEQ multiplex PCR was the method, and the copy in TCRdb shows in-frame clones only, minus some. The sample has 760,000 or so clones; approximately 96% are singletons. Sequencing was performed on naive CD8+ T cells sorted from blood. The receptors shown here come from a man under 40 in good health. CDR3s include the opening cysteine and the closing phenylalanine or tryptophan. Each record gives: J gene, clone size, V gene, D gene, CDR3 protein, CDR3 DNA. The D gene is left open where the match is weak. Where a row states a size, it is once, few, many or the class of an expanded clone; other rows omit it.

TRBJ1-5 NA TRBV27 TRBD1 CASSLGTGRAQPQHF TGTGCCAGCAGTTTGGGGACAGGGAGGGCTCAGCCCCAGCATTTT
TRBJ1-2 NA TRBV27 NA CASSFGSYYGYTF TGTGCCAGCAGTTTTGGCTCATACTATGGCTACACCTTC
TRBJ2-3 NA TRBV27 TRBD2 CASSSRTSGLTDTQYF TGTGCCAGCAGCTCAAGGACTAGCGGTCTCACAGATACGCAGTATTTT
TRBJ2-7 NA TRBV7-9 TRBD2 CASSKTSGISYEQYF TGTGCCAGCAGCAAAACTAGCGGGATAAGCTACGAGCAGTACTTC
TRBJ1-2 NA TRBV7-9 NA CASTNPGALILGYTF TGTGCCAGCACCAACCCCGGGGCGCTTATTCTGGGCTACACCTTC
TRBJ1-2 NA TRBV7-2 NA CASSLRPRDVDGYTF TGTGCCAGCAGCTTGCGTCCCCGGGATGTAGATGGCTACACCTTC
TRBJ2-1 NA TRBV29-1 TRBD2 CSVTRGLAGGAEQFF TGCAGCGTTACACGAGGACTAGCGGGAGGGGCTGAGCAGTTCTTC
TRBJ1-1 NA TRBV9 NA CASSVGQGLNTEAFF TGTGCCAGCAGCGTAGGGCAGGGGCTGAACACTGAAGCTTTCTTT
TRBJ2-1 once TRBV21-1 NA CASSKGRTSTYNEQFF TGTGCCAGCAGCAAAGGTAGGACTAGCACTTACAATGAGCAGTTCTTC
TRBJ1-1 NA TRBV9 TRBD1 CASSPGQGAATFEAFF TGTGCCAGCAGCCCGGGACAGGGGGCGGCGACGTTTGAAGCTTTCTTT
TRBJ1-5 NA TRBV19 NA CASSILTREIEPQHF TGTGCCAGTAGTATCCTAACCAGGGAAATTGAGCCCCAGCATTTT
TRBJ2-3 NA TRBV7-9 NA CASSPFLRGTDTQYF TGTGCCAGCAGCCCATTCCTCCGGGGGACAGATACGCAGTATTTT
TRBJ1-1 once TRBV4-1 NA CASSPRSGINTEAFF TGCGCCAGCAGCCCCAGGTCAGGGATAAACACTGAAGCTTTCTTT
TRBJ2-1 once TRBV27 NA CASSLSSLNEQFF TGTGCCAGCAGTTTATCTAGCCTCAATGAGCAGTTCTTC
TRBJ2-3 NA TRBV7-2 NA CASSSIGSSLTDTQYF TGTGCCAGCAGCTCCATCGGCTCTAGTCTCACAGATACGCAGTATTTT
TRBJ1-1 NA TRBV10-2 TRBD1 CAGGTSGGTEAFF TGCGCCGGAGGCACCTCAGGGGGCACTGAAGCTTTCTTT
TRBJ2-7 once TRBV7-9 TRBD2 CASSLPSGRARSYEQYF TGTGCCAGCAGCTTACCTAGCGGGAGGGCCCGCTCCTACGAGCAGTACTTC
TRBJ2-4 NA TRBV7-9 NA CASTGGMAKNIQYF TGTGCCAGCACCGGGGGAATGGCCAAAAACATTCAGTACTTC
TRBJ1-4 NA TRBV10-1 NA CASSELGEKLFF TGCGCCAGCAGTGAACTCGGGGAAAAACTGTTTTTT
TRBJ2-5 NA TRBV29-1 NA CSVGPHGGQETQYF TGCAGCGTTGGGCCCCACGGGGGCCAAGAGACCCAGTACTTC
TRBJ2-7 few TRBV7-6 NA CASSFSGAGEQYF TGTGCCAGCAGCTTCTCGGGAGCGGGCGAGCAGTACTTC
TRBJ2-3 NA TRBV19 TRBD2 CASSIGAGVPDTQYF TGTGCCAGTAGTATAGGAGCGGGAGTCCCAGATACGCAGTATTTT
TRBJ2-7 once TRBV2 NA CASSPRPGEQYF TGTGCCAGCAGTCCAAGGCCCGGCGAGCAGTACTTC
TRBJ2-7 NA TRBV5-1 NA CASSLLGDEQYF TGCGCCAGCAGCTTGTTAGGGGACGAGCAGTACTTC
TRBJ2-1 NA TRBV13 TRBD2 CASSPTSGRYNEQFF TGTGCCAGCAGCCCGACTAGCGGGAGGTACAATGAGCAGTTCTTC
TRBJ2-7 NA TRBV27 NA CASSLGPIIYEQYF TGTGCCAGCAGTTTGGGACCGATTATCTACGAGCAGTACTTC